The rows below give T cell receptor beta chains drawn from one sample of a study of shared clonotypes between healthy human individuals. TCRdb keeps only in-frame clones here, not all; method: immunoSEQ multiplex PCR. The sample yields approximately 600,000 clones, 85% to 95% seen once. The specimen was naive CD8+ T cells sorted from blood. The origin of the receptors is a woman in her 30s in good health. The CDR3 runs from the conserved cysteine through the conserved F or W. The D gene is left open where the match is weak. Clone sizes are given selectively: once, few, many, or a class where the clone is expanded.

CDR3: CASSLAQTTGELFF
DNA: TGTGCCAGCAGCTTAGCGCAAACCACCGGGGAGCTGTTTTTT
V: TRBV7-9
J: TRBJ2-2
D: -
size: -

CDR3: CASSLAARGRDEQYF
DNA: TGTGCCAGCAGCTTAGCTGCGAGAGGCCGGGACGAGCAGTACTTC
V: TRBV7-6
J: TRBJ2-7
D: -
size: -

CDR3: CASSDLTRTAPYGYTF
DNA: TGTGCCAGTAGTGACCTAACACGGACAGCTCCCTATGGCTACACCTTC
V: TRBV19
J: TRBJ1-2
D: -
size: -

CDR3: CASSIGGDQYF
DNA: TGTGCCAGTAGTATCGGGGGGGATCAGTACTTC
V: TRBV19
J: TRBJ2-7
D: TRBD2
size: -

CDR3: CASSTSGSHNEQFF
DNA: TGTGCCAGTAGTACTAGCGGGAGCCACAATGAGCAGTTCTTC
V: TRBV19
J: TRBJ2-1
D: TRBD2
size: -

CDR3: CASSVTGTPGVYEQYF
DNA: TGTGCCAGCAGTGTCACCGGGACCCCGGGGGTCTACGAGCAGTACTTC
V: TRBV7-8
J: TRBJ2-7
D: -
size: -

CDR3: CASSLDRRERNIQYF
DNA: TGTGCCAGCAGCTTAGACCGTCGGGAACGTAACATTCAGTACTTC
V: TRBV6-1
J: TRBJ2-4
D: -
size: -

CDR3: CASSQGAGAYEQYF
DNA: TGTGCCAGCAGCCAAGGCGCAGGGGCCTACGAGCAGTACTTC
V: TRBV14
J: TRBJ2-7
D: -
size: once

CDR3: CASSLVYGQTYEQYF
DNA: TGTGCCAGCAGCTTAGTTTACGGACAGACCTACGAGCAGTACTTC
V: TRBV11-2
J: TRBJ2-7
D: -
size: -

CDR3: CASSESGTRFGELFF
DNA: TGCGCCAGCAGTGAGTCCGGGACTAGATTCGGGGAGCTGTTTTTT
V: TRBV10-1
J: TRBJ2-2
D: TRBD2
size: -

CDR3: CAGSYGLAGPYEQYF
DNA: TGTGCCGGCAGTTACGGACTAGCGGGGCCCTACGAGCAGTACTTC
V: TRBV6-5
J: TRBJ2-7
D: TRBD2
size: once

CDR3: CASSQFPSGNEQFF
DNA: TGCGCCAGCAGCCAATTTCCGTCCGGCAATGAGCAGTTCTTC
V: TRBV4-1
J: TRBJ2-1
D: -
size: -

CDR3: CASSTGLFHYEQYF
DNA: TGTGCCAGTAGTACCGGACTTTTCCACTACGAGCAGTACTTC
V: TRBV19
J: TRBJ2-7
D: -
size: -